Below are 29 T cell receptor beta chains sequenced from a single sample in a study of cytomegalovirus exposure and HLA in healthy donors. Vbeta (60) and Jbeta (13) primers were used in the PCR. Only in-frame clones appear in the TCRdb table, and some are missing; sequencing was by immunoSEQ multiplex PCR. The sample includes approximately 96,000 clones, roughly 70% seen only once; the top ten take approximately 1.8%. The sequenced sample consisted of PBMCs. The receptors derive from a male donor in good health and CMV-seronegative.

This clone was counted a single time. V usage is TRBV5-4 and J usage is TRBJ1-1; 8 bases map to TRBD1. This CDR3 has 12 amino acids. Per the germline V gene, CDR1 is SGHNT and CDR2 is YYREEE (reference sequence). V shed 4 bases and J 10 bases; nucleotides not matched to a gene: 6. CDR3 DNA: TGTGCCAGCAGCCCCGATGGACAGGGAGCTTTCTTT. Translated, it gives CASSPDGQGAFF.

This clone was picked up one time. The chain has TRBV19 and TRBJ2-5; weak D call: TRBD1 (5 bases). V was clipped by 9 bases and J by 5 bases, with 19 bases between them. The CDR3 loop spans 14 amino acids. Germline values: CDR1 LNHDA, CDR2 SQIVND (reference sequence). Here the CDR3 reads CARTPWQGCETQYF. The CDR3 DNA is TGTGCCAGGACCCCTTGGCAGGGTTGTGAGACCCAGTACTTC.

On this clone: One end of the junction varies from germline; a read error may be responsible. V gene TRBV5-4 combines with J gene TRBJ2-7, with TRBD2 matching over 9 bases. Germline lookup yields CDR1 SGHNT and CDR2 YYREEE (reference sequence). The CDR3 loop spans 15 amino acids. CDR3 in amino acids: CASSLPGSGRTIADF. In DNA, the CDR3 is TGTGCCAGCAGCCTACCAGGTAGCGGGAGAACCATAGCTGACTTC.

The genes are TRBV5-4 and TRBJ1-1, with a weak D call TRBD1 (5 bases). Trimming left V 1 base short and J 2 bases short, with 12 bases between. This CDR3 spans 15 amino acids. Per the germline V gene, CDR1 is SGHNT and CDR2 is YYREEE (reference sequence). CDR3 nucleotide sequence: TGTGCCAGCAGCTTGCGGCAGGGAACCAACACTGAAGCTTTCTTT. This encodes CASSLRQGTNTEAFF.

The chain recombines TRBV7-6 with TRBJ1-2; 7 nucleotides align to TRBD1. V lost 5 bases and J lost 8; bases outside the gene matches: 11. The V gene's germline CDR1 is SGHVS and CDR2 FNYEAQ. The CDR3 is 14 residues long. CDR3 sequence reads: CASSGHPGQKGYTF. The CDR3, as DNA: TGTGCCAGCAGCGGACATCCGGGACAGAAGGGCTACACCTTC.

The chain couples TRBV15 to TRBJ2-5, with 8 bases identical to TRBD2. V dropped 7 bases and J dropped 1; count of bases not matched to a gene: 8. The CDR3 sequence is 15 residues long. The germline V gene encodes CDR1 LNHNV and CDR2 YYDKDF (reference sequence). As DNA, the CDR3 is TGTGCCACCAAACACGGGAGGGAGGGCCAAGAGACCCAGTACTTC. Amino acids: CATKHGREGQETQYF.

Here the CDR3 DNA reads TGTGCCAGCAGCCACTGGACAGGGGGCCGCGAGCAGTACTTC. It yields the protein CASSHWTGGREQYF. This sequence joins TRBV27 and TRBJ2-7, with 11 bases aligning to TRBD1. Germline V gene sequence: CDR1 MNHEY, CDR2 SMNVEV (reference sequence). J lost 6 bases, V lost 6 bases, and 7 bases had no gene match. The CDR3 length is 14 residues.

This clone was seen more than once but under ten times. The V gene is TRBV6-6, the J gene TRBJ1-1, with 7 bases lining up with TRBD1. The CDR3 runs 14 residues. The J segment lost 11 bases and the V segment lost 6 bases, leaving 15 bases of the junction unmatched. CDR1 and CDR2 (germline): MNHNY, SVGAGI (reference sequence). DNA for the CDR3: TGTGCCAGCAGCACCGGGACAGTCTTTTTGTGGGCTTTCTTT. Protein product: CASSTGTVFLWAFF.

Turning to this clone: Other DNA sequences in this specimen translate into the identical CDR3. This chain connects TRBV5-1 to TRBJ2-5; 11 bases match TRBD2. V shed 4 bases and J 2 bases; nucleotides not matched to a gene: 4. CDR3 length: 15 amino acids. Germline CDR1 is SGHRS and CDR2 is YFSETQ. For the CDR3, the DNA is TGCGCCAGCAGCCGGGGGACTAGCGGACAAGAGACCCAGTACTTC. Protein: CASSRGTSGQETQYF.

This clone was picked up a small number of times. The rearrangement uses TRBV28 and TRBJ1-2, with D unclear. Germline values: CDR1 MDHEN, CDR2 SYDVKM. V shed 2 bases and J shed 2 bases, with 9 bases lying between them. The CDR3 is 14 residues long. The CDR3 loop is CASSLLGSNYGYTF. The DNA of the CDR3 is TGTGCCAGCAGTTTACTCGGTTCAAACTATGGCTACACCTTC.

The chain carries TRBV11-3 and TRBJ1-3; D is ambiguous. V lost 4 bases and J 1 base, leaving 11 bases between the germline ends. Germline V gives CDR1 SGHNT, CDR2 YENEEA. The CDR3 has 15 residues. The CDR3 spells CASSSGRSSGNTIYF. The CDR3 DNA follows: TGTGCCAGCAGCTCCGGTCGGTCGTCTGGAAACACCATATATTTT.

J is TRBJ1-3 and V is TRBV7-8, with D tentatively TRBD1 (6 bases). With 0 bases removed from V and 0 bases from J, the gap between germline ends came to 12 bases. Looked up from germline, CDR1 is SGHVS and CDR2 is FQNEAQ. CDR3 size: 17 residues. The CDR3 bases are TGTGCCAGCAGCTTAGCTAACAGGGCGTACTCTGGAAACACCATATATTTT. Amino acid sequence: CASSLANRAYSGNTIYF.

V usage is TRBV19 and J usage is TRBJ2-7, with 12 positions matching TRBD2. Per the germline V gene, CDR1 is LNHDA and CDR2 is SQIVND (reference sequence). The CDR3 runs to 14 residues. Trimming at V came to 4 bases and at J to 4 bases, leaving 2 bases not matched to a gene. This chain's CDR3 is CASSKGLAGYEQYF. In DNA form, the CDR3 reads TGTGCCAGTAGTAAGGGACTAGCGGGTTACGAGCAGTACTTC.

The CDR3 bases are TGCAGCGTTGATTCGGACAACACCTACGAGCAGTACTTC. This codes for CSVDSDNTYEQYF. The chain has TRBV29-1 and TRBJ2-7; D might be TRBD1 (5 bases). V was cut by 3 bases and J by 2 bases, with 11 bases left in between. Germline V lookup: CDR1 SQVTM, CDR2 ANQGSEA. There are 13 residues in the CDR3.

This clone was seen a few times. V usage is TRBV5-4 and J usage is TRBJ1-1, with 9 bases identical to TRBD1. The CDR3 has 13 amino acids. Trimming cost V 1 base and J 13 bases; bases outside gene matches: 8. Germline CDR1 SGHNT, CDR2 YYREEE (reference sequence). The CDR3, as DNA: TGTGCCAGCAGCTTGATGGACAGGGGTGGAGGTTTCTTT. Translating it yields CASSLMDRGGGFF.

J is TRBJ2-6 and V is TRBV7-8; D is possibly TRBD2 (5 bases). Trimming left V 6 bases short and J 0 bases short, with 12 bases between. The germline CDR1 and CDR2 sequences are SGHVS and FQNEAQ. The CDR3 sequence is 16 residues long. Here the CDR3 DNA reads TGTGCCAGCAGACGGACGAGGGCCTCTGGGGCCAACGTCCTGACTTTC. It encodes CASRRTRASGANVLTF.

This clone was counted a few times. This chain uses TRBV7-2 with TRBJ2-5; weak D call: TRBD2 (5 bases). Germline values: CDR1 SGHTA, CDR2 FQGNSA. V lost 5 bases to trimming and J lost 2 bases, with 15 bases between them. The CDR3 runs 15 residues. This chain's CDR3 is CASSPARTAQETQYF. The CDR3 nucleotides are TGTGCCAGCAGCCCCGCCCGGACTGCTCAAGAGACCCAGTACTTC.

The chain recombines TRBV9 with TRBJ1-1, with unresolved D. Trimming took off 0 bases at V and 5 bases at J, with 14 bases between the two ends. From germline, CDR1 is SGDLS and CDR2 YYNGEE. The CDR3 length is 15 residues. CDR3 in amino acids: CASSVAGGTGTEAFF. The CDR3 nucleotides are TGTGCCAGCAGCGTAGCGGGTGGAACGGGGACTGAAGCTTTCTTT.

The CDR3 DNA reads TGTGCCAGCAGTGAAGCGGGGACAGGGCGATATAACTATGGCTACACCTTC. This gives the protein CASSEAGTGRYNYGYTF. The rearrangement joins TRBV6-1 to TRBJ1-2; 9 positions agree with TRBD1. The J segment lost 1 base and the V segment lost 0 bases, leaving 6 bases of the junction unmatched. CDR3 length: 17 amino acids. Germline lookup yields CDR1 MNHNS and CDR2 SASEGT.

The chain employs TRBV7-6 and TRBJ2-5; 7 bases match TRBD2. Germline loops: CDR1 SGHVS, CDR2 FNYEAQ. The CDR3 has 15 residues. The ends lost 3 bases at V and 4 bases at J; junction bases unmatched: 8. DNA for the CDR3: TGTGCCAGCAGCTTGATTCGCGGGAGCAGAGAGACCCAGTACTTC. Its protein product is CASSLIRGSRETQYF.

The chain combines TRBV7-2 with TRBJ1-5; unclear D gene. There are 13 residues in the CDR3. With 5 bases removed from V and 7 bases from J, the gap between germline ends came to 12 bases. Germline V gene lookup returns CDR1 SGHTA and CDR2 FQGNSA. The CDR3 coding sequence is TGTGCCAGCAGCGTCCTTTCCTTGCAGCCCCAGCATTTT. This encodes CASSVLSLQPQHF.

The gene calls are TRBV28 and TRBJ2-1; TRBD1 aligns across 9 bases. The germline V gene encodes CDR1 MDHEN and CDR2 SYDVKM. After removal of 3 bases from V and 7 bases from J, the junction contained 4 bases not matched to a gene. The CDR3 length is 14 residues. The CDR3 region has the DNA TGTGCCAGCAGTTTTACAGGGGGCCTAAATGAGCAGTTCTTC. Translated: CASSFTGGLNEQFF.

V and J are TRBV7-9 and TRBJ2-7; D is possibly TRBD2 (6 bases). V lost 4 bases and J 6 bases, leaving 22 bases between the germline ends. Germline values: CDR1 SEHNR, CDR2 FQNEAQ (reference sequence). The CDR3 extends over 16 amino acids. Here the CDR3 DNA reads TGTGCCAGCAGCTCCAGGGCTGTCGGGAGTTTGGCCGAGCAGTACTTC. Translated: CASSSRAVGSLAEQYF.

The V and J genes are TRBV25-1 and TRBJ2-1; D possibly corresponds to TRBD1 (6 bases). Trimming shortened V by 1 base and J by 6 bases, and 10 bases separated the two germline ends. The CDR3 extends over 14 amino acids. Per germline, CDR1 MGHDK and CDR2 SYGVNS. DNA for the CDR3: TGTGCCAGCAGTGAATTTACAGGGAGCAATGAGCAGTTCTTC. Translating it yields CASSEFTGSNEQFF.

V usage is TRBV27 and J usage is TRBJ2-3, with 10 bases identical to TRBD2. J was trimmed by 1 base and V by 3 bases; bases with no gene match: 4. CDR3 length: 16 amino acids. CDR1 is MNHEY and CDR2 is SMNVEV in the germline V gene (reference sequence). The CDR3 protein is CASSFLGTSGTDTQYF. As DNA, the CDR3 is TGTGCCAGCAGTTTCCTGGGGACTAGCGGCACAGATACGCAGTATTTT.

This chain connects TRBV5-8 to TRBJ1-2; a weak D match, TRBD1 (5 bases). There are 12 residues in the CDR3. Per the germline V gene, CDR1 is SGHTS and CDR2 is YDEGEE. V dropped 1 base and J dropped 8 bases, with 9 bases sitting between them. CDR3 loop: CASSLSGFGYTF. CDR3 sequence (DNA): TGTGCCAGCAGCTTGTCAGGGTTCGGCTACACCTTC.

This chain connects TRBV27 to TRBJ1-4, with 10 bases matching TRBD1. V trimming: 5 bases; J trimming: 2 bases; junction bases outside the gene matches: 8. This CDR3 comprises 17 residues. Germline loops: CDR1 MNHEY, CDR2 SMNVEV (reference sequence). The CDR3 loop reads CASSRQGAAGTNEKLFF. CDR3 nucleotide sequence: TGTGCCAGCAGTCGACAGGGGGCAGCGGGTACTAATGAAAAACTGTTTTTT.

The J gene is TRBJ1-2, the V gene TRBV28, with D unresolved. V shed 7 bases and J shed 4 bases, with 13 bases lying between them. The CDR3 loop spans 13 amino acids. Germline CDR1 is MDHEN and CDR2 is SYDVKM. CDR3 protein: CASTTGASYGYTF. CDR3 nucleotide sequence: TGTGCCAGCACTACTGGAGCCAGCTATGGCTACACCTTC.

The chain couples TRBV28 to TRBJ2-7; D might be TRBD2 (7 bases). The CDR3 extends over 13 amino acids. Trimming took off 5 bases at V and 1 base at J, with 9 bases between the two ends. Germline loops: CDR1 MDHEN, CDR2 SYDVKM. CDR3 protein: CASSRGGSYEQYF. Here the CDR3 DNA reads TGTGCCAGCAGTAGGGGGGGGTCCTACGAGCAGTACTTC.